These 9 T cell receptor beta chains were all obtained from the same sample, sequenced in a study of identifying expanded T cells in peripheral blood. Using immunoSEQ multiplex PCR, the repertoire was profiled, and TCRdb retains in-frame clones only, with some absent. The data show 100,000 or so clones, more than 70% seen once. The sample was blood. The source is a person aged 18 to 70 in good health.

This clone came up once. This chain links TRBV6-4 with TRBJ1-4; D not resolved. The CDR3 extends over 17 amino acids. Germline V lookup: CDR1 MRHNA, CDR2 SNTAGT. Trimming stripped 2 bases from V and 4 bases from J, with 17 bases between. CDR3: CASSDNSWAGFNEKLFF. The CDR3 bases are TGTGCCAGCAGTGACAATTCGTGGGCCGGATTTAATGAAAAACTGTTTTTT.

The chain joins TRBV10-3 to TRBJ1-3; D is unresolved. The CDR3 has 14 amino acids. Germline CDR1 is ENHRY and CDR2 is SYGVKD. Trimming pared 8 bases from V and 0 bases from J, leaving 11 bases between. CDR3 DNA sequence: TGTGCCATCTCCGGCGGATTCTCTGGAAACACCATATATTTT. Its translation is CAISGGFSGNTIYF.

This clone was observed a few times. This chain links TRBV19 with TRBJ2-5; TRBD1 might be the D (5 bases). Germline V gene lookup returns CDR1 LNHDA and CDR2 SQIVND (reference sequence). Trimming removed 10 bases from V and 5 bases from J, with 20 bases in between. The CDR3 contains 14 residues. The CDR3: CATRERGQGETQYF. For the CDR3, the DNA is TGTGCCACCAGAGAAAGGGGCCAAGGGGAGACCCAGTACTTC.

The chain is built from TRBV18 and TRBJ2-7; D possibly corresponds to TRBD2 (6 bases). Trimming removed 5 bases at V and 0 bases at J, with 14 bases between. This CDR3 has 15 residues. Germline V gene lookup returns CDR1 KGHSH and CDR2 LQKENI. CDR3: CASSGGTAASYEQYF. The CDR3 DNA follows: TGTGCCAGCTCAGGGGGGACCGCCGCCTCCTACGAGCAGTACTTC.

This chain joins TRBV5-8 and TRBJ2-6; no clear D gene. The CDR3 loop spans 18 amino acids. The germline CDR1 and CDR2 sequences are SGHTS and YDEGEE. Deletions cut 1 base from V and 0 bases from J, with 14 bases between. CDR3 sequence: CASSLSVSWSSGANVLTF. In DNA, the CDR3 is TGTGCCAGCAGCTTGTCTGTCTCTTGGAGCTCTGGGGCCAACGTCCTGACTTTC.

V and J are TRBV7-6 and TRBJ2-3; D gene unclear. Germline V CDR1 and CDR2: SGHVS, FNYEAQ. This CDR3 region has 15 residues. Trimming took 1 base from V and 5 from J, leaving 13 bases between them. The CDR3: CASSLGPDGGDTQYF. The CDR3 DNA follows: TGTGCCAGCAGCTTAGGCCCCGATGGCGGAGATACGCAGTATTTT.

The chain employs TRBV11-3 and TRBJ1-2; D possibly corresponds to TRBD1 (5 bases). CDR1 and CDR2 (germline): SGHNT, YENEEA. Between the trimmed V and J ends, which lost 3 bases and 8 bases, there was a span of 16 bases. The CDR3 contains 14 residues. The CDR3 DNA reads as TGTGCCAGCAGCTTCGCCACGCAGGGAGGCGGCTACACCTTC. Encoded protein: CASSFATQGGGYTF.

This clone is medium-sized within its sample. In the same sample, other DNA sequences code for this CDR3. The chain recombines TRBV5-1 with TRBJ2-3; the D is unclear. This CDR3 region has 13 residues. V was cut by 2 bases and J by 2 bases, with 6 bases left in between. Germline V gene lookup returns CDR1 SGHRS and CDR2 YFSETQ. CDR3 bases: TGCGCCAGCAGCTTTTCTACCACAGATACGCAGTATTTT. It specifies CASSFSTTDTQYF.

Only one count was recorded for this clone. The V and J genes are TRBV15 and TRBJ2-7; 9 nucleotides agree with TRBD2. This CDR3 has 16 amino acids. V shed 1 base, J shed 4 bases, and the junction held 8 bases outside the gene matches. The germline V gene has CDR1 LNHNV and CDR2 YYDKDF (reference sequence). CDR3 loop: CATSRGVAGEGYEQYF. The CDR3 DNA reads as TGTGCCACCAGCAGAGGGGTAGCGGGAGAGGGTTACGAGCAGTACTTC.